This T cell receptor (beta chain) derives from a study of beta chain features in type 1 diabetes. Study results and caveats: Healthy donors had naive, central memory and Treg TCRB repertoires that appeared less similar than those seen among patients.

This clone appeared a few times. Its antigen remains unidentified. The sample has other DNA sequences that encode this CDR3 too. The CDR3 runs 12 residues. Germline V gene sequence: CDR1 MDHEN, CDR2 SYDVKM. Trimming pared 8 bases from V and 0 bases from J, leaving 7 bases between. cDNA synthesis used the whole RNA isolate, giving expressed TCRB sequences. Libraries were prepared by immunoSEQ multiplex PCR; TCRdb keeps only in-frame clonotypes and omits some of them. The data show 300,000 to 350,000 clones, approximately 8% seen once. The receptor was derived from a woman younger than 30 in good health. Sample: central memory CD4+ T cells from blood. The chain combines TRBV28 with TRBJ1-2; D remains unclear. This chain's CDR3 is CASSGANYGYTF. The DNA for the CDR3 is TGTGCCAGCTCGGGAGCTAACTATGGCTACACCTTC.